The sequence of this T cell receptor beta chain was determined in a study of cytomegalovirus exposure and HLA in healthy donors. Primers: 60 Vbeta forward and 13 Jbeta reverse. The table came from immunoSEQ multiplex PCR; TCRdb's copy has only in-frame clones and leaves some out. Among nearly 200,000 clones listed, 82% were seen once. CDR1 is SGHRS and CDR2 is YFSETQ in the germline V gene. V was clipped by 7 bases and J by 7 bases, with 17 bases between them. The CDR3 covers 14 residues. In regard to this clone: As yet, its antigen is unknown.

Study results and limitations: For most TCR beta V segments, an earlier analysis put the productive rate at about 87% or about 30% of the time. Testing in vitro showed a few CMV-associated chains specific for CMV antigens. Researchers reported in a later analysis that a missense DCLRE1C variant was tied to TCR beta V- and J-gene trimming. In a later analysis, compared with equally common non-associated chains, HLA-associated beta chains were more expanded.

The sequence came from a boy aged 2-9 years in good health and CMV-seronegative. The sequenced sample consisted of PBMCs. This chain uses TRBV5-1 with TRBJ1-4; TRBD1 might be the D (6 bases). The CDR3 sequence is CASGNGRGGEKLFF. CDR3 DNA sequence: TGCGCCAGCGGAAACGGACGAGGGGGTGAAAAACTGTTTTTT. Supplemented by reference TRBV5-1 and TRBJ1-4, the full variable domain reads KAGVTQTPRYLIKTRGQQVTLSCSPISGHRSVSWYQQTPGQGLQFLFEYFSETQRNKGNFPGRFSGRQFSNSRSEMNVSTLELGDSALYLCASGNGRGGEKLFFGSGTQLSVL.